Listed below are T cell receptor beta chains from one sample, sequenced in a study of regulatory T cells in long-lasting Graves disease. Using its own MiXCR run on the multiplex PCR reads, TCRdb lists one record per CDR3 protein. The repertoire holds hundreds of thousands of distinct CDR3 sequences, with 25% to 35% as singletons. The starting material was peripheral blood mononuclear cells (PBMCs), obtained when the disease was refractory, from a patient treated with antithyroid drugs. The receptors were gathered from a female donor with Graves disease. Each CDR3 is given with its conserved first and last residue. Each record gives: clone size, D gene, J gene, V gene, CDR3 DNA, CDR3 protein. D genes are given only for firm matches. Some rows mark clone size as missing; the rest say once, few, many or name a class of expanded clone.

few TRBD2 TRBJ2-7 TRBV27 TGTGCCAGCAGTTTAAGCCCACTAGCGTCCCACTACGAGCAGTACTTC CASSLSPLASHYEQYF
many TRBD1 TRBJ1-2 TRBV12-3/TRBV12-4 TGTGCCAGCAGCAAGTCCGGGACAGCACCCTATGGCTACACCTTC CASSKSGTAPYGYTF
few . TRBJ1-4 TRBV7-2 TGTGCCAGCAGCTTAGGACCGGGCCGTAATGAAAAACTGTTTTTT CASSLGPGRNEKLFF
many . TRBJ1-1 TRBV12-3/TRBV12-4 TGTGCCAGCAGTCTTCAGGGAACCTACACTGAAGCTTTCTTT CASSLQGTYTEAFF
few . TRBJ2-5 TRBV20-1 TGCAGTGCTGCAGGGGCCCAAGAGACCCAGTACTTC CSAAGAQETQYF
. . TRBJ2-5 TRBV12-3/TRBV12-4 TGTGCCAGCAGTGCACACTACCGACAAGAGACCCAGTACTTC CASSAHYRQETQYF
. . TRBJ2-7 TRBV20-1 TGCAGTGCTAGGGACTACAGCTCCTACGAGCAGTACTTC CSARDYSSYEQYF
few TRBD1 TRBJ1-1 TRBV7-8 TGTGCCAGCAGCTCCCGGGACAGGGAATGGGACACTGAAGCTTTCTTT CASSSRDREWDTEAFF
. TRBD1 TRBJ1-5 TRBV19 TGTGCCAGTAGTGTACAGGGGAATGGCAATCAGCCCCAGCATTTT CASSVQGNGNQPQHF
few . TRBJ1-1 TRBV25-1 TGTGCCAGCAGTGAATCGGGTCGATTCACTGAAGCTTTCTTT CASSESGRFTEAFF
. TRBD1 TRBJ1-2 TRBV5-1 TGCGCCAGCAGCTTGGGTACCGGGACAGGCTTTAACTATGGCTACACCTTC CASSLGTGTGFNYGYTF
few . TRBJ2-2 TRBV9 TGTGCCAGCAGTACCCGGGCGGGTCCTACAGCGAACACCGGGGAGCTGTTTTTT CASSTRAGPTANTGELFF
. TRBD2 TRBJ2-2 TRBV19 TGTGCCAGTAGTATTTCTAGCGGGAGTGGCGGGGAGCTGTTTTTT CASSISSGSGGELFF
once . TRBJ1-1 TRBV5-1 TGCGCCAGCAGCTTGGGGGGGGGGCTTGACACTGAAGCTTTCTTC CASSLGGGLDTEAFF
once TRBD2 TRBJ2-2 TRBV6-6 TGTGCCAGCAGTTACTCGATTGCGGGAGGTAACACCGGGGAGCTGTTTTTT CASSYSIAGGNTGELFF
many . TRBJ1-4 TRBV2 TGTGCCAGTCTAAGAGATTCAGCGGACCGAAATGAAAAACTGTTTTTT CASLRDSADRNEKLFF
few TRBD1 TRBJ2-7 TRBV3-1 TGTGCCAGCAGCCCCTACACGGGACAGAACCTGCACGAGCAGTACTTC CASSPYTGQNLHEQYF
. TRBD1 TRBJ1-5 TRBV20-1 TGCAGTGCTAGAGTGTCGGGTGGGGACAGTTATCAGCCCCAGCATTTT CSARVSGGDSYQPQHF
many . TRBJ2-5 TRBV11-2 TGTGCCAGCAGCTCCGCGGGCTTGGATCAAGAGACCCAGTACTTC CASSSAGLDQETQYF
many TRBD1 TRBJ1-2 TRBV2 TGTGCCAGCAGTGAGACAGGGGGAGGCCATCCTAACTATGGCTACACCTTC CASSETGGGHPNYGYTF
few . TRBJ1-1 TRBV7-9 TGTGCCAGCAGCTTAGGACAGTCTTTTATGAACACTGAAGCTTTCTTT CASSLGQSFMNTEAFF
few . TRBJ2-5 TRBV14 TGTGCCAACAGCCAAGATCTTGTAAAGACCCAGTACTTC CANSQDLVKTQYF
. . TRBJ1-6 TRBV7-9 TGTGCCAGCAGCTTAGACGGGACGGGTTCACCCCTCCACTTT CASSLDGTGSPLHF
. . TRBJ1-2 TRBV20-1 TGCAGTGCTCTTCGTAACTATGGCTACACCTTC CSALRNYGYTF
many . TRBJ2-2 TRBV6-1 TGTGCCAGCAGTACCGTCACAGGCACTAAGCTGTTTTTT CASSTVTGTKLFF
few . TRBJ1-5 TRBV28 TGTGCCAGCAGACTTAGGGGACAGCCCCAGCATTTT CASRLRGQPQHF
many TRBD1 TRBJ1-1 TRBV11-2 TGTGCCAGCAGCTTACGGACAGGGTGGACTGAAGCTTTCTTT CASSLRTGWTEAFF
. . TRBJ2-2 TRBV30 TGTGCCTGGAGTGCCGAGATGGCCGGGGAGCTGTTTTTT CAWSAEMAGELFF
many . TRBJ1-5 TRBV12-3/TRBV12-4 TGTGCCAGCAGTCCGTCGGACGTTAGCAATCAGCCCCAGCATTTT CASSPSDVSNQPQHF
. TRBD1 TRBJ1-5 TRBV29-1 TGCAGCGTAGCCGGGACAGGGGATCAGCCCCAGCATTTT CSVAGTGDQPQHF
. . TRBJ1-2 TRBV5-4 TGTGCCAGCAGATCTCTGGGACACTATGGCTACACCTTC CASRSLGHYGYTF
few . TRBJ1-4 TRBV7-9 TGTGCCACCTCGTTCGCCGCTAATGAAAAACTGTTTTTT CATSFAANEKLFF
. TRBD1 TRBJ2-7 TRBV5-1 TGCGCCAGCAGCTCAGTCCCAGGACAGGGGGGCTACGAGCAGTACTTC CASSSVPGQGGYEQYF
. . TRBJ1-6 TRBV28 TGTGCCAGCAGCCCTTTCGGACGGAAGACCTATAATTCACCCCTCCACTTT CASSPFGRKTYNSPLHF
. TRBD2 TRBJ2-1 TRBV29-1 TGCAGCGTTGAAGAGAATAGCGGGGACAAGTCTGGCAATGAGCAGTTCTTC CSVEENSGDKSGNEQFF
. . TRBJ2-7 TRBV25-1 TGTGCCAGCCGAACGGGATTCAATTACGAGCAGTACTTC CASRTGFNYEQYF
. . TRBJ1-2 TRBV7-2 TGTGCCAGCAGCTTAGTATTCCTTAACTATGGCTACACCTTC CASSLVFLNYGYTF
. . TRBJ2-1 TRBV7-9 TGTGCCAGCAGCTTAGAACTAGACGAGCAGTTCTTC CASSLELDEQFF
. . TRBJ1-5 TRBV12-3/TRBV12-4 TGTGCCAGCAGTCCCGGACAGCTTCATCAGCCCCAGCATTTT CASSPGQLHQPQHF
. . TRBJ1-5 TRBV5-8 TGTGCCAGCAGCTTGTGGCCTACAGGGATCGGGGGTCAGCCCCAGCATTTT CASSLWPTGIGGQPQHF
many . TRBJ2-1 TRBV28 TGTGCCAGCAGTCCCGGGACTGATATGAATGAGCAGTTCTTC CASSPGTDMNEQFF
. TRBD1 TRBJ1-1 TRBV10-3 TGTGCCATCAGTGAGGGAACAGGGGGGTTAACTGAAGCTTTCTTT CAISEGTGGLTEAFF
. . TRBJ1-1 TRBV27 TGTGCCAGCAGTAAAAGGGAGGGTGCTGAAGCTTTCTTT CASSKREGAEAFF
many TRBD1 TRBJ1-2 TRBV28 TGTGCCAGCACCATAATGGGACAGGTTACTTCTGGCTACACCTTC CASTIMGQVTSGYTF
few TRBD2 TRBJ2-7 TRBV27 TGTGCCAGCAGCCCTACTAGCGGGAGTATCTCCTACGAGCAGTACTTC CASSPTSGSISYEQYF
many . TRBJ2-5 TRBV30 TGTGCCTGGAGTGTACGTGGGTTAAGGGGACAAGAGACCCAGTACTTC CAWSVRGLRGQETQYF
few . TRBJ2-7 TRBV5-1 TGCGCCAGCAGCGAGGAGGGCCGTTCCTACGAGCAGTACTTC CASSEEGRSYEQYF
few . TRBJ2-4 TRBV20-1 TGCAGTGCCCGAGAGGGGGGTAGGCAAAACATTCAGTACTTC CSAREGGRQNIQYF
. TRBD1 TRBJ1-2 TRBV10-2 TGCGCCAGCAAGGACAGGGGAATCGGAGGCTACACCTTC CASKDRGIGGYTF
. . TRBJ1-2 TRBV20-1 TGCAGTGCTAGAGACGCATTGTTGGACTATGGCTACACCTTC CSARDALLDYGYTF
. TRBD1 TRBJ2-2 TRBV28 TGTGCCATCAAAGGGACAGCGAACACCGGGGAGCTGTTTTTT CAIKGTANTGELFF
. . TRBJ1-2 TRBV19 TGTGCCAGTAGTATAGTTTCGGGGGGCAACTATGGCTACACCTTC CASSIVSGGNYGYTF
few . TRBJ1-5 TRBV5-1 TGCGCCAGCAGCTTGGGTTCGGGGATGGGCAATCAGCCCCAGCATTTT CASSLGSGMGNQPQHF
few . TRBJ1-1 TRBV29-1 TGCAGCGTGGATACAGGGAGGGGAAACACTGAAGCTTTCTTT CSVDTGRGNTEAFF
few TRBD1 TRBJ2-5 TRBV10-2 TGCGCCAGCAGAACCGGGACAGTTTACCAAGAGACCCAGTACTTC CASRTGTVYQETQYF
few . TRBJ1-1 TRBV5-1 TGCGCCAGCAGCCCCTGGGGGACATCGAACACTGAAGCTTTCTTT CASSPWGTSNTEAFF
. . TRBJ1-1 TRBV2 TGTGCCAGCAGTCGATCGACAGGCTACACTGAAGCTTTCTTT CASSRSTGYTEAFF
. TRBD1 TRBJ1-5 TRBV2 TGTGCCAGCAGTGAACTGGGACAGGGAGCGTCGCCCCAGCATTTT CASSELGQGASPQHF
. . TRBJ2-2 TRBV19 TGTGCCAGTAGTATGGTCATCACCGGGGAGCTGTTTTTT CASSMVITGELFF